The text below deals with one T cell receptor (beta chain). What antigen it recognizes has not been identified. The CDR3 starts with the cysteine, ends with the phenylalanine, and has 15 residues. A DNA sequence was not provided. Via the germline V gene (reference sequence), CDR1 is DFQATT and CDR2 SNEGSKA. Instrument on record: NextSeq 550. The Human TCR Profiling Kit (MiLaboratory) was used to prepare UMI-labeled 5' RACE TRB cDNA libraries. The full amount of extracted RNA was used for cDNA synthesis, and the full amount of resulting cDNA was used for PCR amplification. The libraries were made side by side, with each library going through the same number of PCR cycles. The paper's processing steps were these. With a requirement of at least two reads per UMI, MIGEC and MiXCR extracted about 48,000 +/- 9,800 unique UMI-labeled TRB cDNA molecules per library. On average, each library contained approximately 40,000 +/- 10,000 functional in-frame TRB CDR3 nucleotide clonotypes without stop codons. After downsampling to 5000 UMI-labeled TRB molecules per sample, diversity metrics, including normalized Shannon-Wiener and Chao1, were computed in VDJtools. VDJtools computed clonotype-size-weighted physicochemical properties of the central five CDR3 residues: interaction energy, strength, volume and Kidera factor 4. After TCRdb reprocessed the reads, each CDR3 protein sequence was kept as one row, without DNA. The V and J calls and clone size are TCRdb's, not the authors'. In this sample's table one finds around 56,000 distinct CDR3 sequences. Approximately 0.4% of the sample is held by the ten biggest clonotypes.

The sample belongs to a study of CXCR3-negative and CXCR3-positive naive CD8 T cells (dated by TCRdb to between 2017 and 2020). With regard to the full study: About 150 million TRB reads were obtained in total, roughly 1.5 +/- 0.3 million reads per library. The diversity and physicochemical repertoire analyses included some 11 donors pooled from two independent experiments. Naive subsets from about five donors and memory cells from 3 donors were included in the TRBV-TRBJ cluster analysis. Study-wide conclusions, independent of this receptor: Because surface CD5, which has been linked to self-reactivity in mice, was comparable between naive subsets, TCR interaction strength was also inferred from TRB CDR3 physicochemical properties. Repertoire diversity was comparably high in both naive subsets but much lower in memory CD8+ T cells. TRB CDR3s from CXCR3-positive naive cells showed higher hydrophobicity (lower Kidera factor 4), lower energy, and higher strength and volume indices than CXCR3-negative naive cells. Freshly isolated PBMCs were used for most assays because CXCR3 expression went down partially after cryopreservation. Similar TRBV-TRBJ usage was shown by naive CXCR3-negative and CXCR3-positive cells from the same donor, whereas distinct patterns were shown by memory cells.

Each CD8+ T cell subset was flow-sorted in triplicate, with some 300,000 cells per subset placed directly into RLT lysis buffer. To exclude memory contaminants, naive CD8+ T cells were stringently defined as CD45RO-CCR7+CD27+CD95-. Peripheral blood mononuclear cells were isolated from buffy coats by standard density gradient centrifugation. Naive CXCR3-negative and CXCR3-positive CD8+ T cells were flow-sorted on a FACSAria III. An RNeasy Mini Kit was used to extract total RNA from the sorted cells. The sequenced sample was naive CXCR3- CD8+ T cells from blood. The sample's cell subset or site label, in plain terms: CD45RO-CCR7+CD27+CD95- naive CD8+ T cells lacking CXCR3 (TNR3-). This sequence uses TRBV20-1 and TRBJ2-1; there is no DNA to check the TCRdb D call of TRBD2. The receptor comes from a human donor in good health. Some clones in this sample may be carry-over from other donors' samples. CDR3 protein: CSARDEREGLNEQFF.